The 7 T cell receptor beta chains presented below share a single source sample, sequenced in a study of T-cell memory formation after mild COVID-19. From the 5' RACE reads, TCRdb called clonotypes with MiXCR, one entry per CDR3 protein. The table shows 350,000 to 500,000 distinct CDR3 sequences, with 18% occurring only once. Sequences were obtained from PBMCs or a T cell subset sorted from them (not recorded which). The receptor source for this set is a man aged 18-30 years who had mild COVID-19 (a few samples of this study predate the infection). Cell type and time point are not known.

This chain connects TRBV7-8 to TRBJ1-4; D uncertain. The V end lost 1 base, the J end lost 0 bases, and 9 bases lay between the germline ends. The CDR3 has 16 amino acids. CDR1 and CDR2 (germline): SGHVS, FQNEAQ. The CDR3 sequence is CASSLDRFATNEKLFF. CDR3 DNA: TGTGCCAGCAGCTTAGACAGATTTGCAACTAATGAAAAACTGTTTTTT.

In this sample, this clonotype turned up a few times. The rearrangement links TRBV29-1 to TRBJ1-1, with 10 bases lining up with TRBD1. V was clipped by 5 bases and J by 0 bases; unmatched bases: 3. Germline loops: CDR1 SQVTM, CDR2 ANQGSEA. This CDR3 spans 14 amino acids. CDR3 region: CSVRTGGMNTEAFF. For the CDR3, the DNA is TGCAGCGTTCGGACAGGGGGAATGAACACTGAAGCTTTCTTT.

This chain uses TRBV7-6 with TRBJ2-5, with 8 nucleotides matching TRBD1. Losses at the gene ends were 5 bases for V and 5 bases for J; bases not matched to a gene: 10. CDR3 length: 15 amino acids. The germline gives CDR1 SGHVS, CDR2 FNYEAQ. CDR3 protein: CASSQRERQGETQYF. As DNA, the CDR3 is TGTGCCAGCAGCCAGAGAGAGCGACAGGGGGAGACCCAGTACTTC.

The gene calls are TRBV7-2 and TRBJ2-1, with TRBD2 identical over 9 bases. There are 15 residues in the CDR3. Germline V gives CDR1 SGHTA, CDR2 FQGNSA. Trimming at V came to 1 base and at J to 9 bases, leaving 7 bases not matched to a gene. In DNA, the CDR3 is TGTGCCAGCAGCTTAGTAGCGGGGGCCGCCGGTGAGCAGTTCTTC. Its protein product is CASSLVAGAAGEQFF.

A few counts support this clonotype. The rearrangement joins TRBV7-2 to TRBJ1-6, with no clear D. Trimming took 1 base from V and 11 from J, leaving 18 bases between them. The CDR3 has 16 residues. Germline-derived CDR1 and CDR2 are SGHTA and FQGNSA. The CDR3 reads CASSLEVTLPPTPLHF. The CDR3 nucleotides read TGTGCCAGCAGCTTAGAGGTGACCCTACCCCCCACACCCCTCCACTTT.

This rearrangement joins TRBV5-1 to TRBJ2-7, with a possible D match to TRBD2 (6 bases). Trimming removed 0 bases from V and 5 bases from J, with 21 bases in between. The germline gives CDR1 SGHRS, CDR2 YFSETQ. The CDR3 sequence is 17 residues long. The CDR3 coding sequence is TGCGCCAGCAGCTTGGGCCCCGCGGGGTGGTCGCTCCACGAGCAGTACTTC. It encodes CASSLGPAGWSLHEQYF.

The V gene is TRBV7-2, the J gene TRBJ1-5; D not certain. Germline values: CDR1 SGHTA, CDR2 FQGNSA. This CDR3 is 15 amino acids long. Trimming pared 2 bases from V and 4 bases from J, leaving 12 bases between. The CDR3 DNA is TGTGCCAGCAGCTTATCGCTGGCAGGAAATCAGCCCCAGCATTTT. Translation: CASSLSLAGNQPQHF.